This TCR beta chain was captured in a study of molecular identifiers for immune sequencing clone quantification. Turning to the study itself: In replicates, RNA from around 20,000 or 100,000 naive CD8 cells was divided five ways and four parts were sequenced.

Naive CD8 T cells were sorted, and the gate applied was CD8+CD4-CCR7+CD45RA+. This CDR3 region has 13 residues. Germline CDR1 reads MDHEN; CDR2 reads SYDVKM. In preparing bulk TCR libraries, previously described methods and listed TCR primers were used. TCRdb fed the PCR reads into MiXCR, producing one record per CDR3 protein. The sample records under 600,000 distinct CDR3 sequences, around 23% being singletons. As for this clonotype: Its antigen remains unidentified. A much bigger clone sits one base away, suggesting this may be a read error.

Whole-study results and caveats: Among effectors, clones above 20 RNA copies held over 97% of molecules; among naive cells, under 1%.

This TCR was recovered from a human donor in good health. Some libraries in this study had Jurkat cell RNA spiked in. Material: naive CD8+ T cells from blood, with Jurkat cell RNA spiked in. Subset defined: FACS-sorted CD8+CD4-CCR7+CD45RA+ naive T cells. The J gene is TRBJ2-7, the V gene TRBV28, with 9 bases lining up with TRBD2. CDR3 nucleotide sequence: TGTGCCAGCAGTTCCACTAGCGGGTACGAGCAGTGCTTC. This encodes CASSSTSGYEQCF.